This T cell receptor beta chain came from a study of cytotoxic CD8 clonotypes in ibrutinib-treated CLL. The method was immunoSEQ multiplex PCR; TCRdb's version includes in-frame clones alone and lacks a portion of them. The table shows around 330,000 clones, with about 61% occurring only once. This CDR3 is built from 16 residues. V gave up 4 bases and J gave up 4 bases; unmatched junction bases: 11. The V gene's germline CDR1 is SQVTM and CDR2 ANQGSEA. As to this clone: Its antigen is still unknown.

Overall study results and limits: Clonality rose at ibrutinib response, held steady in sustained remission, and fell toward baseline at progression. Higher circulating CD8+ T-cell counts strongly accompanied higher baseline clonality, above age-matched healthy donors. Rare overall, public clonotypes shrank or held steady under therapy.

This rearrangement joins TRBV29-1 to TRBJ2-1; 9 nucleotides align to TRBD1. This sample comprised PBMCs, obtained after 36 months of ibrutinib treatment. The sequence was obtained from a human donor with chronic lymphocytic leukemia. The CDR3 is CSVGYPGTGYYNEQFF. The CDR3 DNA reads TGCAGCGTTGGCTATCCCGGGACAGGGTATTACAATGAGCAGTTCTTC.